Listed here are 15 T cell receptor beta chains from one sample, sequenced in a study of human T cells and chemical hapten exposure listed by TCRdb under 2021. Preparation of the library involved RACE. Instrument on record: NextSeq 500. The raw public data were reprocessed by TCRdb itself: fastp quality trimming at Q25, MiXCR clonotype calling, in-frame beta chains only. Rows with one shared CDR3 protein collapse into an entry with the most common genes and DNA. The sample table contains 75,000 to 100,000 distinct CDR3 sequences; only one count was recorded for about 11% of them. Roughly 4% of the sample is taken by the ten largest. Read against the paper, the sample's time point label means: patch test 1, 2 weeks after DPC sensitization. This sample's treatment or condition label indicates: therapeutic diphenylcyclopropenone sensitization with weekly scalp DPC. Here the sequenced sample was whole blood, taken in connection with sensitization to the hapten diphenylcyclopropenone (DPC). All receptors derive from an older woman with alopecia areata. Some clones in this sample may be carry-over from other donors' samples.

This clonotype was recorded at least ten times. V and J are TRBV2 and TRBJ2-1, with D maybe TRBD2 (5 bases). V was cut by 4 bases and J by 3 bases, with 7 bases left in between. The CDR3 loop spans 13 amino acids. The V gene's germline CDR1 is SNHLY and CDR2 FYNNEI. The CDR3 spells CASSGLLYNEQFF. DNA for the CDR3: TGTGCCAGCAGTGGACTACTCTACAATGAGCAGTTCTTC.

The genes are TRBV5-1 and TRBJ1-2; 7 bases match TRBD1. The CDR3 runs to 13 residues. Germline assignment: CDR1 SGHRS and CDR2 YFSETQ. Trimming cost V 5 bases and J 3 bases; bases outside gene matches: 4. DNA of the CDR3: TGCGCCAGCAGAACTGACAGGGACTATGGCTACACCTTC. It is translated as CASRTDRDYGYTF.

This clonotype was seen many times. CDR3 nucleotide sequence: TGTGCCAGCAGCTTAGGGACTAGCGGCCAAGAGACCCAGTACTTC. Protein product: CASSLGTSGQETQYF. This chain uses TRBV7-9 with TRBJ2-5; 10 bases line up with TRBD2. V gave up 1 base and J gave up 1 base; unmatched junction bases: 0. There are 15 residues in the CDR3. In germline, CDR1 is SEHNR, CDR2 FQNEAQ (reference sequence).

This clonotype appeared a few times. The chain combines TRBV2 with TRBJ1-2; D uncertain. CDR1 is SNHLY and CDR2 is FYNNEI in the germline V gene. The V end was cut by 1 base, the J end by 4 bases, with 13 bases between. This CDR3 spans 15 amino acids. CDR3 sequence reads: CASSEVIGSFYGYTF. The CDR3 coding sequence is TGTGCCAGCAGTGAAGTCATCGGGTCCTTCTATGGCTACACCTTC.

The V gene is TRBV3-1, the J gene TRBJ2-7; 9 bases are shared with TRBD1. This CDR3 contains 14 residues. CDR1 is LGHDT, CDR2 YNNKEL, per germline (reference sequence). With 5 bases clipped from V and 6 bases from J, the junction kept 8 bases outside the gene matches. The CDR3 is CASSYRDRALEQYF. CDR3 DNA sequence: TGTGCCAGCAGCTACCGGGACAGGGCCCTCGAGCAGTACTTC.

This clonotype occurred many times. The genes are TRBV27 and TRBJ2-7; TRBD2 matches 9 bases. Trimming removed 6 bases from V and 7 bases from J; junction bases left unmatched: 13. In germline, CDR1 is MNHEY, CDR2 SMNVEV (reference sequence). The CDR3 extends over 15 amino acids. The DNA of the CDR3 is TGTGCCAGCAGGCCAATAGCGGGGGCGCCTACTGAGCAGTACTTC. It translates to CASRPIAGAPTEQYF.

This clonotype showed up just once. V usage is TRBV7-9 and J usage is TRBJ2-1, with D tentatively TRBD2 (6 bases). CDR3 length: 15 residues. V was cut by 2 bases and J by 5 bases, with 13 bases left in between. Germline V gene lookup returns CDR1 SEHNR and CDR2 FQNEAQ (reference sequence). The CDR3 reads CASSLLPSAHNEQFF. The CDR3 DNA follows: TGTGCCAGCAGCTTACTCCCTAGCGCACACAATGAGCAGTTCTTC.

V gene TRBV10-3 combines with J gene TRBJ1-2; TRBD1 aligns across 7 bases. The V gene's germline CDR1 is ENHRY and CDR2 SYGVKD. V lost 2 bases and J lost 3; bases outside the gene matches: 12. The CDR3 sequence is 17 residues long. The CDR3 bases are TGTGCCATCAGTGAGCTAATCCACAGGGGAAGCGACTATGGCTACACCTTC. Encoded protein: CAISELIHRGSDYGYTF.

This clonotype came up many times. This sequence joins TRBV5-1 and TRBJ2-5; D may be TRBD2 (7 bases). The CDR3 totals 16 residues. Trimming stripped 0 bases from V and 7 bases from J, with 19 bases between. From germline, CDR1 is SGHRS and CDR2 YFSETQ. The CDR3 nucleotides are TGCGCCAGCAGCTTGGAAGGGCGGGGGCCCCTGAGGACCCAGTACTTC. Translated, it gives CASSLEGRGPLRTQYF.

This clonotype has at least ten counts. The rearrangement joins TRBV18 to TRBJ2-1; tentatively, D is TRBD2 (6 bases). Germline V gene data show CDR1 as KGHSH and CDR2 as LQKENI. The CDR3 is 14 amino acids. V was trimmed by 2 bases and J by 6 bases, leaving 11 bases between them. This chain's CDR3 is CASSPGSGGNEQFF. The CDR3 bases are TGTGCCAGCTCACCAGGCTCCGGGGGCAATGAGCAGTTCTTC.

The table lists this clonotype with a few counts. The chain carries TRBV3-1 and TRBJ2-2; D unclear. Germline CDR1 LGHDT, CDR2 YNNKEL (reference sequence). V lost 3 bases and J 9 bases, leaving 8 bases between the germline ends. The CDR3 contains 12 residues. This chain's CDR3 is CASSQEGRELFF. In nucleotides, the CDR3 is TGTGCCAGCAGCCAGGAAGGCCGGGAGCTGTTTTTT.

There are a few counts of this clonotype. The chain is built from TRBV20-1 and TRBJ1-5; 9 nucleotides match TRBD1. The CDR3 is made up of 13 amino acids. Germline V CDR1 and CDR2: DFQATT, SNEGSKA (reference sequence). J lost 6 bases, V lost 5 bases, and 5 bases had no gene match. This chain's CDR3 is CSAPDRGGQPQHF. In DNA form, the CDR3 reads TGCAGTGCTCCCGACAGGGGGGGTCAGCCCCAGCATTTT.

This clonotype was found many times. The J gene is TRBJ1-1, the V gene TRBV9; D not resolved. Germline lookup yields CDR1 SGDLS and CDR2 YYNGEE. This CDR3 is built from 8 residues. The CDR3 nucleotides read TGTGCGAAGCTAAGGGCTTTCTTT. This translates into CAKLRAFF. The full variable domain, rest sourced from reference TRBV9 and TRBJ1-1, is DSGVTQTPKHLITATGQRVTLRCSPRSGDLSVYWYQQSLDQGLQFLIQYYNGEERAKGNILERFSAQQFPDLHSELNLSSLELGDSALYFCAKLRAFFGQGTRLTVV.

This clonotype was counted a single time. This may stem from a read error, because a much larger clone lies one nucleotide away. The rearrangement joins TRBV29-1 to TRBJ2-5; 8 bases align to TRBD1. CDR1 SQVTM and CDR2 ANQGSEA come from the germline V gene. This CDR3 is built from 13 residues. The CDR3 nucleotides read TGCAGCGTCGTACGCCAGGGGGCGGAGATCCAGTACTTC. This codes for CSVVRQGAEIQYF.

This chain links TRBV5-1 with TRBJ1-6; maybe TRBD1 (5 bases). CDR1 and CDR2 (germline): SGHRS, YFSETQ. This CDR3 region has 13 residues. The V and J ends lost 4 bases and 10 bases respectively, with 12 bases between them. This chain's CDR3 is CASSQQGGSPLHF. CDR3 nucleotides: TGCGCCAGCAGCCAGCAGGGAGGGTCACCCCTCCACTTT.